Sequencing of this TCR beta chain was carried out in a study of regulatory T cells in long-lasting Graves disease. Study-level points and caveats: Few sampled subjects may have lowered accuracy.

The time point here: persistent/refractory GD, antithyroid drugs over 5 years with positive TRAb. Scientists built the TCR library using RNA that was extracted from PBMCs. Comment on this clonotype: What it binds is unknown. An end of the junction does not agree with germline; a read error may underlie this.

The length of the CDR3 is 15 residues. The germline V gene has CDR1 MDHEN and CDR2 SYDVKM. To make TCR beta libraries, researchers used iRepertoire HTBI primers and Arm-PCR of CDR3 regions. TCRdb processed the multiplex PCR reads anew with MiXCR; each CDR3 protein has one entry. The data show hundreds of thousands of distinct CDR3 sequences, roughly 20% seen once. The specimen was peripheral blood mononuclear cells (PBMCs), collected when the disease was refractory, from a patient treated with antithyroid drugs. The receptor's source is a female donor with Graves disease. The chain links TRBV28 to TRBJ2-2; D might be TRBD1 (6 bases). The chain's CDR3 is CASSSPQQGTGEPFF. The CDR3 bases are TGTGCCAGCAGTAGCCCCCAACAGGGTACCGGGGAGCCGTTTTTT.